This is a list of T cell receptor beta chains from one sample in a study of radiation and T cells in renal cell carcinoma. Data came from immunoSEQ multiplex PCR; TCRdb stores just in-frame clones and leaves some out. The sample has about 140,000 clones, approximately 87% seen once. Sequencing was performed on blood, taken from a patient whose treatment included radiotherapy and nephrectomy. The origin of the receptors is a woman in her forties or fifties with renal cell carcinoma. Both conserved end residues are part of each CDR3. D genes are given only for firm matches. Size is stated for part of the rows, as once, few or many counts, or as a class when the clone is expanded.

v_gene	j_gene	abundance	d_gene	CDR3aa	CDR3nt
TRBV11-2	TRBJ2-5	NA	TRBD2	CASSRLAGGKETQYF	TGTGCCAGCAGCCGACTAGCGGGGGGTAAAGAGACCCAGTACTTC
TRBV10-3	TRBJ1-4	NA	NA	CAISDSGTNEKLFF	TGTGCCATCAGTGATTCCGGGACTAATGAAAAACTGTTTTTT
TRBV19	TRBJ1-2	once	NA	CASTSTWERGGNYGYTF	TGTGCCAGTACCTCCACCTGGGAACGGGGCGGTAACTATGGCTACACCTTC
TRBV7-2	TRBJ1-1	NA	TRBD1	CASSPGTVLEAFF	TGTGCCAGCAGCCCGGGGACAGTGCTTGAAGCTTTCTTT
TRBV7-9	TRBJ1-1	NA	TRBD1	CASSLASGQGSAEAFF	TGTGCCAGCAGCTTAGCCTCGGGACAGGGGTCCGCTGAAGCTTTCTTT
TRBV5-4	TRBJ2-7	NA	TRBD1	CASSPGQGSAYEQYF	TGTGCCAGCAGCCCGGGACAGGGGTCTGCCTACGAGCAGTACTTC
TRBV5-1	TRBJ1-2	NA	NA	CASSLKPPGQHTANYGYTF	TGCGCCAGCAGCTTGAAGCCCCCGGGACAACACACTGCTAACTATGGCTACACCTTC
TRBV20-1	TRBJ1-1	NA	NA	CSARMDSKAFF	TGCAGTGCTAGAATGGACAGCAAAGCTTTCTTT
TRBV14	TRBJ2-7	NA	NA	CASSRLIDLGNEQYF	TGTGCCAGCAGCCGATTGATCGATCTAGGGAACGAGCAGTACTTC
TRBV29-1	TRBJ1-5	NA	TRBD1	CSVQGQSNQPQHF	TGCAGCGTTCAGGGACAGAGTAATCAGCCCCAGCATTTT
TRBV5-4	TRBJ1-1	NA	NA	CASTLGVGMAEAFF	TGTGCCAGCACCCTAGGCGTCGGGATGGCTGAAGCTTTCTTT
TRBV9	TRBJ2-5	NA	TRBD2	CASSAAGTSGGQETQYF	TGTGCCAGCAGCGCCGCCGGGACTAGCGGGGGCCAAGAGACCCAGTACTTC
TRBV28	TRBJ2-7	NA	TRBD1	CASSPRTGGLVRYEQYF	TGTGCCAGCAGTCCCCGGACAGGGGGCTTAGTTCGGTACGAGCAGTACTTC
TRBV28	TRBJ2-7	NA	NA	CASMETTAYEQYF	TGTGCCAGCATGGAGACTACCGCCTACGAGCAGTACTTC
TRBV7-2	TRBJ2-7	once	NA	CASSRPWGEQYF	TGTGCCAGCAGCCGTCCTTGGGGGGAGCAGTACTTC
TRBV19	TRBJ1-5	NA	TRBD1	CASTLRGTGDYSNQPQHF	TGTGCCAGTACCCTCCGGGGGACAGGGGATTATAGCAATCAGCCCCAGCATTTT
TRBV7-2	TRBJ2-7	NA	TRBD1	CASSFYWDRLYEQYF	TGTGCCAGCAGCTTCTATTGGGACAGGCTTTACGAGCAGTACTTC
TRBV5-4	TRBJ1-2	NA	NA	CASSLEPGRAYGYTF	TGTGCCAGCAGCTTGGAACCGGGGAGGGCCTATGGCTACACCTTC
TRBV6-4	TRBJ1-1	NA	NA	CASSPEVNTEAFF	TGTGCCAGCAGTCCTGAGGTGAACACTGAAGCTTTCTTT
TRBV2	TRBJ1-2	NA	TRBD1	CASTPWRQGDGYTF	TGTGCCAGCACTCCCTGGAGACAGGGGGATGGCTACACCTTC
TRBV27	TRBJ2-7	NA	NA	CASNQVPSSYEQYF	TGTGCCAGCAACCAAGTCCCGAGCTCCTACGAGCAGTACTTC
TRBV14	TRBJ1-2	NA	TRBD1	CASSLGQGLYGYTF	TGTGCCAGCAGCCTGGGACAGGGCCTCTATGGCTACACCTTC
TRBV19	TRBJ1-2	NA	TRBD1	CATIRDSGLDGYTF	TGTGCCACAATACGGGACAGCGGGCTCGATGGCTACACCTTC
TRBV19	TRBJ2-2	NA	NA	CASSMAGPANTGELFF	TGTGCCAGTAGTATGGCAGGGCCCGCGAACACCGGGGAGCTGTTTTTT
TRBV19	TRBJ2-1	NA	NA	CASSRSGTSYNEQFF	TGTGCCAGTAGCCGGAGTGGGACCTCCTACAATGAGCAGTTCTTC
TRBV29-1	TRBJ1-1	once	NA	CSARGEGNTEAFF	TGCAGCGCCCGGGGGGAGGGGAACACTGAAGCTTTCTTT
TRBV5-1	TRBJ1-1	NA	NA	CASSPGGDTEAFF	TGCGCCAGCAGCCCCGGGGGTGACACTGAAGCTTTCTTT
TRBV7-6	TRBJ2-1	NA	NA	CASSVDWGKQFF	TGTGCCAGCAGCGTAGACTGGGGGAAGCAGTTCTTC
TRBV7-2	TRBJ1-5	NA	NA	CASSLVRVRNQPQHF	TGTGCCAGCAGCTTAGTCAGGGTGAGGAATCAGCCCCAGCATTTT
TRBV7-2	TRBJ1-2	once	NA	CASSLKTAYGYTF	TGTGCCAGCAGCTTAAAAACAGCTTATGGCTACACCTTC
TRBV5-1	TRBJ1-1	NA	NA	CASSPGGSRYTEAFF	TGCGCCAGCAGCCCCGGGGGGTCCAGGTACACTGAAGCTTTCTTT
TRBV11-3	TRBJ1-4	NA	NA	CASSLAGLF	TGTGCCAGCAGCTTAGCGGGGCTTTTT
TRBV2	TRBJ2-6	NA	NA	CASRTPFSGANVLTF	TGTGCCAGCAGAACACCTTTCTCTGGGGCCAACGTCCTGACTTTC
TRBV6-6	TRBJ1-1	NA	NA	CASRGRSGDTEAFF	TGTGCCAGCAGGGGACGAAGTGGGGACACTGAAGCTTTCTTT
TRBV27	TRBJ1-4	NA	NA	CASSSTVNEKLFF	TGTGCCAGCAGTTCGACGGTTAACGAAAAACTGTTTTTT
TRBV10-3	TRBJ1-1	NA	TRBD1	CAIRPGGAGNTEAFF	TGTGCCATCAGACCAGGGGGCGCAGGGAACACTGAAGCTTTCTTT
TRBV2	TRBJ2-5	NA	NA	CASSVWGPQETQYF	TGTGCCAGCAGTGTATGGGGACCCCAAGAGACCCAGTACTTC
TRBV5-6	TRBJ1-6	once	TRBD1	CASSPGQGRGSPLHF	TGTGCCAGCAGCCCAGGACAGGGGCGGGGATCACCCCTCCACTTT
TRBV9	TRBJ1-5	NA	TRBD1	CASSVDGTGEQPQHF	TGTGCCAGCAGCGTAGACGGGACAGGGGAACAGCCCCAGCATTTT
TRBV2	TRBJ1-5	NA	NA	CASEGEGNQPQHF	TGTGCCAGCGAGGGCGAAGGAAATCAGCCCCAGCATTTT
TRBV9	TRBJ2-7	NA	TRBD2	CASSALAGGAYEQYF	TGTGCCAGCAGCGCCTTAGCGGGGGGCGCCTACGAGCAGTACTTC
TRBV7-2	TRBJ2-7	NA	NA	CASSLDLPGRGYEQYF	TGTGCCAGCAGCTTAGACCTCCCTGGCAGGGGCTACGAGCAGTACTTC
TRBV5-1	TRBJ2-7	few	TRBD2	CASSAAGVGNEQYF	TGCGCCAGCAGCGCGGCGGGGGTGGGCAACGAGCAGTACTTC